Each of the 21 T cell receptor beta chains below was sequenced from the same sample in a study of Tregs in tolerant kidney transplant recipients. The antigens these receptors bind are not known. Measured with immunoSEQ multiplex PCR; TCRdb has only the in-frame clones, and not every one. The table records under 45,000 clones, around 95% of them present only once. The material sequenced was Tregs from blood cultured with allogeneic cells. The source is a human donor in good health.

The chain has TRBV7-9 and TRBJ2-2, with 11 nucleotides matching TRBD2. The CDR3 is made up of 17 amino acids. In germline, CDR1 is SEHNR, CDR2 FQNEAQ (reference sequence). With 5 bases clipped from V and 4 bases from J, the junction kept 9 bases outside the gene matches. The CDR3 sequence is CASSLLAGGPGTGELFF. In DNA form, the CDR3 reads TGTGCCAGCAGCCTATTAGCGGGAGGGCCGGGCACCGGGGAGCTGTTTTTT. Full variable domain (outside the CDR3, taken from reference TRBV7-9 and TRBJ2-2): DTGVSQNPRHKITKRGQNVTFRCDPISEHNRLYWYRQTLGQGPEFLTYFQNEAQLEKSRLLSDRFSAERPKGSFSTLEIQRTEQGDSAMYLCASSLLAGGPGTGELFFGEGSRLTVL.

This sequence joins TRBV2 and TRBJ2-7; D might be TRBD1 or TRBD2, each matching 5 bases. V lost 10 bases to trimming and J lost 4 bases, with 17 bases between them. This CDR3 spans 13 amino acids. Germline assignment: CDR1 SNHLY and CDR2 FYNNEI. Here the CDR3 reads CANPEGTRYEQYF. CDR3 bases: TGTGCCAACCCTGAGGGGACGAGGTACGAGCAGTACTTC.

This chain connects TRBV5-1 to TRBJ2-5; D is unclear. The CDR3 is made up of 12 amino acids. V was trimmed by 2 bases and J by 2 bases, leaving 4 bases between them. Germline CDR1 SGHRS, CDR2 YFSETQ. The DNA for the CDR3 is TGCGCCAGCAGCTTAAGACAAGAGACCCAGTACTTC. Translated, it gives CASSLRQETQYF.

The V call is TRBV5-5, the J call TRBJ2-7; a weak D match, TRBD1 (5 bases). Trimming cost V 2 bases and J 3 bases, with 9 bases left between them. CDR1 is SGHKS, CDR2 YYEKEE, per germline (reference sequence). This CDR3 has 13 amino acids. The CDR3 spells CASSFARGYEQYF. The CDR3 region has the DNA TGTGCCAGCAGCTTTGCTAGGGGCTACGAGCAGTACTTC.

CDR3 bases: TGTGCCACCAGCAGAGATCGAACTCGGGGTCGCGATGAGCAGTTCTTC. It yields the protein CATSRDRTRGRDEQFF. This chain uses TRBV15 with TRBJ2-1, with D possibly being TRBD2 (5 bases). Trimming left V 0 bases short and J 8 bases short, with 17 bases between. This CDR3 has 16 residues. Germline lookup yields CDR1 LNHNV and CDR2 YYDKDF (reference sequence).

This chain's CDR3 is CASSFAQHTDTQYF. The CDR3 region has the DNA TGCGCCAGCAGCTTTGCCCAACACACAGATACGCAGTATTTT. This chain joins TRBV5-1 and TRBJ2-3; D remains unclear. V was cut by 2 bases and J by 2 bases, with 9 bases left in between. This CDR3 spans 14 amino acids. Looked up from germline, CDR1 is SGHRS and CDR2 is YFSETQ.

V is TRBV5-1 and J is TRBJ2-5; D remains ambiguous. In germline, CDR1 is SGHRS, CDR2 YFSETQ. The CDR3 is 12 residues long. Trimming removed 5 bases from V and 0 bases from J, with 5 bases in between. CDR3 loop: CASRLYQETQYF. The CDR3 nucleotides are TGCGCCAGCAGGCTGTACCAAGAGACCCAGTACTTC.

This clone appeared a single time. The J gene is TRBJ2-5, the V gene TRBV30; D unresolved. Germline V gives CDR1 GTSNPN, CDR2 SVGIG (reference sequence). This CDR3 comprises 11 residues. Between the trimmed V and J ends, which lost 0 bases and 2 bases, there was a span of 1 base. The CDR3 is CAWSVQETQYF. For the CDR3, the DNA is TGTGCCTGGAGTGTACAAGAGACCCAGTACTTC.

The chain has TRBV18 and TRBJ2-1, with D uncertain. The CDR3 length is 18 residues. V dropped 3 bases and J dropped 0 bases, with 18 bases sitting between them. Germline assignment: CDR1 KGHSH and CDR2 LQKENI. The CDR3 coding sequence is TGTGCCAGCTCACCCCCTTCGCGAGCGCCAACCTCCTACAATGAGCAGTTCTTC. It translates to CASSPPSRAPTSYNEQFF.

This sequence joins TRBV18 and TRBJ1-2, with D possibly being TRBD1 (5 bases). CDR3 length: 16 amino acids. Deletions cut 3 bases from V and 0 bases from J, with 14 bases between. Germline V gene lookup returns CDR1 KGHSH and CDR2 LQKENI. For the CDR3, the DNA is TGTGCCAGCTCACCGCGGAGGGGAGTCCCTAACTATGGCTACACCTTC. It codes for CASSPRRGVPNYGYTF.

V and J are TRBV6-4 and TRBJ2-7; D gene uncertain. V was trimmed by 4 bases and J by 3 bases, leaving 19 bases between them. The CDR3 runs 16 residues. Germline CDR1 and CDR2: MRHNA and SNTAGT. The CDR3 sequence is CASSGKGFRTLYEQYF. CDR3 DNA: TGTGCCAGCAGTGGAAAAGGATTCCGGACGCTCTACGAGCAGTACTTC.

The chain couples TRBV11-2 to TRBJ1-1; unclear D gene. Germline CDR1 is SGHAT and CDR2 is FQNNGV. V shed 1 base and J shed 0 bases, with 3 bases lying between them. The CDR3 sequence is 13 residues long. The CDR3 here is CASSLGMNTEAFF. The CDR3 region has the DNA TGTGCCAGCAGCTTAGGTATGAACACTGAAGCTTTCTTT.

This sequence joins TRBV21-1 and TRBJ1-1; the DNA was not used to check the table's D call, TRBD1. TRBV21-1 is flagged as a pseudogene. The CDR3 has 15 amino acids. CDR3 region: CASSKGGGLNTEAFF. The CDR3 nucleotides are TGTGCCAGCAGCAAAGGGGGCGGCCTAAACACTGAAGCTTTCTTT.

The chain joins TRBV19 to TRBJ1-5; D remains unclear. Trimming took off 10 bases at V and 0 bases at J, with 16 bases between the two ends. The CDR3 runs 15 residues. Germline CDR1 is LNHDA and CDR2 is SQIVND (reference sequence). In DNA, the CDR3 is TGTGCCACCCACCCGGCGCGGTATAGCAATCAGCCCCAGCATTTT. This translates into CATHPARYSNQPQHF.

J is TRBJ1-1 and V is TRBV11-2, with D hard to call. V gave up 1 base and J gave up 4 bases, with 7 bases separating them. The CDR3 is made up of 13 amino acids. Germline CDR1 reads SGHAT; CDR2 reads FQNNGV. The CDR3 coding sequence is TGTGCCAGCAGCTTAGCCCCGACCACTGAAGCTTTCTTT. Amino acids: CASSLAPTTEAFF.

The chain carries TRBV28 and TRBJ1-5; D unresolved. The germline V gene has CDR1 MDHEN and CDR2 SYDVKM. V lost 4 bases to trimming and J lost 2 bases, with 15 bases between them. CDR3 size: 16 residues. The CDR3 DNA reads as TGTGCCAGCAGTTCCCCACCAATAGTGGGCAATCAGCCCCAGCATTTT. Translation: CASSSPPIVGNQPQHF.

The chain couples TRBV2 to TRBJ1-5; D is ambiguous. Germline values: CDR1 SNHLY, CDR2 FYNNEI. The CDR3 totals 13 residues. V was pared by 1 base and J by 7 bases, with 8 bases between. This CDR3 is CASSEGTAQPQHF. The CDR3 coding sequence is TGTGCCAGCAGTGAAGGGACGGCCCAGCCCCAGCATTTT. The full variable domain, in which reference TRBV2 and TRBJ1-5 provide the parts outside the CDR3, is EPEVTQTPSHQVTQMGQEVILRCVPISNHLYFYWYRQILGQKVEFLVSFYNNEISEKSEIFDDQFSVERPDGSNFTLKIRSTKLEDSAMYFCASSEGTAQPQHFGDGTRLSIL.

There are a few counts of this clone. The chain uses TRBV7-9 and TRBJ2-1; maybe TRBD1 (6 bases). This CDR3 has 14 amino acids. V was cut by 3 bases and J by 6 bases, with 12 bases left in between. Germline V gene sequence: CDR1 SEHNR, CDR2 FQNEAQ (reference sequence). Written as DNA, the CDR3 is TGTGCCAGCAGCTTCCCAGGGGTAGCCAATGAGCAGTTCTTC. Its protein is CASSFPGVANEQFF. The full variable domain, with the rest looked up from reference TRBV7-9 and TRBJ2-1, is DTGVSQNPRHKITKRGQNVTFRCDPISEHNRLYWYRQTLGQGPEFLTYFQNEAQLEKSRLLSDRFSAERPKGSFSTLEIQRTEQGDSAMYLCASSFPGVANEQFFGPGTRLTVL.

The CDR3 sequence is CASSELRQAYRNSPLHF. CDR3 coding DNA: TGTGCCAGCAGTGAACTCCGACAGGCCTATCGGAATTCACCCCTCCACTTT. The chain has TRBV2 and TRBJ1-6, with TRBD1 as a possible D gene (6 bases). The V end lost 2 bases, the J end lost 7 bases, and 18 bases lay between the germline ends. CDR1 and CDR2 from the germline V gene are SNHLY and FYNNEI. This CDR3 contains 17 residues.

The chain joins TRBV19 to TRBJ2-5; no definite D call. Germline CDR1 and CDR2: LNHDA and SQIVND (reference sequence). V gave up 3 bases and J gave up 5 bases, with 4 bases separating them. The CDR3 totals 11 residues. This CDR3 reads CASSMGETQYF. The CDR3 coding sequence is TGTGCCAGTAGTATGGGGGAGACCCAGTACTTC.

V usage is TRBV9 and J usage is TRBJ1-6, with D tentatively TRBD1 (6 bases). The CDR3 covers 12 residues. Trimming took 0 bases from V and 14 from J, leaving 9 bases between them. Germline CDR1 and CDR2: SGDLS and YYNGEE. CDR3: CASSVVGGTLHF. CDR3 DNA sequence: TGTGCCAGCAGCGTAGTAGGGGGAACCCTCCACTTT. Full variable domain (outside the CDR3, taken from reference TRBV9 and TRBJ1-6): DSGVTQTPKHLITATGQRVTLRCSPRSGDLSVYWYQQSLDQGLQFLIQYYNGEERAKGNILERFSAQQFPDLHSELNLSSLELGDSALYFCASSVVGGTLHFGNGTRLTVT.